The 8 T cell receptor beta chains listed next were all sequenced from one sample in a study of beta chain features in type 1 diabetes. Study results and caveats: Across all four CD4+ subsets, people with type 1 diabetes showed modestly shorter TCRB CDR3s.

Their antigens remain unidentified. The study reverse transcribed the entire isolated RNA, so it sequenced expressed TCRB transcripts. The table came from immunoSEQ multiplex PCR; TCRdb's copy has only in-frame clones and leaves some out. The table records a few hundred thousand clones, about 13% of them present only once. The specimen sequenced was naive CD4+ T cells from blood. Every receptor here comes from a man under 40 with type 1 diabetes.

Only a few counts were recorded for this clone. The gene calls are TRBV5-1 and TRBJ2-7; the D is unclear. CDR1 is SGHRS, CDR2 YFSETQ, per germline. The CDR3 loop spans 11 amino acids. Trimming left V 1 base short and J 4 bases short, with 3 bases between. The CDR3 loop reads CASSLQYEQYF. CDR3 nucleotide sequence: TGCGCCAGCAGCTTGCAATACGAGCAGTACTTC.

The CDR3 loop is CASSVAQGSSGANVLTF. In DNA form, the CDR3 reads TGTGCCAGCAGCGTAGCTCAGGGATCCTCTGGGGCCAACGTCCTGACTTTC. The rearrangement links TRBV9 to TRBJ2-6; a weak D match, TRBD1 (5 bases). This CDR3 is 17 amino acids long. The germline V gene encodes CDR1 SGDLS and CDR2 YYNGEE. The V end lost 0 bases, the J end lost 0 bases, and 10 bases lay between the germline ends.

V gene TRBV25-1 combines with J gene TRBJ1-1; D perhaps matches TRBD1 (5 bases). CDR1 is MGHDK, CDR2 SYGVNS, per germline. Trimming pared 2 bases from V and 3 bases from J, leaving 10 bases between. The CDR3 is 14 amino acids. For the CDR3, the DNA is TGTGCCAGCAGTGAAGGGGGGGGAGACACTGAAGCTTTCTTT. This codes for CASSEGGGDTEAFF.

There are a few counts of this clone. The CDR3 loop reads CASSVTKGGTDTQYF. The DNA for the CDR3 is TGCGCCAGCAGCGTGACGAAGGGGGGCACAGATACGCAGTATTTT. The genes are TRBV5-1 and TRBJ2-3, with D possibly matching TRBD1 (6 bases). Germline V gene data show CDR1 as SGHRS and CDR2 as YFSETQ. This CDR3 contains 15 residues. Trimming took 4 bases from V and 1 from J, leaving 13 bases between them.

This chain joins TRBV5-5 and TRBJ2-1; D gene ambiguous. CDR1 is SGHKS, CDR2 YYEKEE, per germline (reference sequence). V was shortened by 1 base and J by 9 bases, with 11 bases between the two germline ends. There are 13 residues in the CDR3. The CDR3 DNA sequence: TGTGCCAGCAGCTTGAGAGCGACCACTGAGCAGTTCTTC. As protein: CASSLRATTEQFF. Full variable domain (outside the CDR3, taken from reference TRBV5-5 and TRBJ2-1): DAGVTQSPTHLIKTRGQQVTLRCSPISGHKSVSWYQQVLGQGPQFIFQYYEKEERGRGNFPDRFSARQFPNYSSELNVNALLLGDSALYLCASSLRATTEQFFGPGTRLTVL.

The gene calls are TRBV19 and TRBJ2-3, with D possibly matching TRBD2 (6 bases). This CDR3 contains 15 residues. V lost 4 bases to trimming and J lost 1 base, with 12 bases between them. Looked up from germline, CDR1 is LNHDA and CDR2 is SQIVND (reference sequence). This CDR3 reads CASSTDWGGTDTQYF. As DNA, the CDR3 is TGTGCCAGTAGTACCGACTGGGGGGGCACAGATACGCAGTATTTT.

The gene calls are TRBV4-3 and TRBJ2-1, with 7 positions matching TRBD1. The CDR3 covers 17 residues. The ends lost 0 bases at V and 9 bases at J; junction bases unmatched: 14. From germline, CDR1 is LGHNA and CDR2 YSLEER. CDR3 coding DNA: TGCGCCAGCAGCCAAGATCACAGGGGCGCTTGGGTCAGTGAGCAGTTCTTC. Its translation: CASSQDHRGAWVSEQFF.

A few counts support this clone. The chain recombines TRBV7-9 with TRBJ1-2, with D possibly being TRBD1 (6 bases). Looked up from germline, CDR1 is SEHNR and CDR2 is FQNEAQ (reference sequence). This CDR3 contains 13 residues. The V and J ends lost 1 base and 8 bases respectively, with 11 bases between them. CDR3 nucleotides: TGTGCCAGCAGCTTAGTTGGCAGGGGAGGCTACACCTTC. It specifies CASSLVGRGGYTF.